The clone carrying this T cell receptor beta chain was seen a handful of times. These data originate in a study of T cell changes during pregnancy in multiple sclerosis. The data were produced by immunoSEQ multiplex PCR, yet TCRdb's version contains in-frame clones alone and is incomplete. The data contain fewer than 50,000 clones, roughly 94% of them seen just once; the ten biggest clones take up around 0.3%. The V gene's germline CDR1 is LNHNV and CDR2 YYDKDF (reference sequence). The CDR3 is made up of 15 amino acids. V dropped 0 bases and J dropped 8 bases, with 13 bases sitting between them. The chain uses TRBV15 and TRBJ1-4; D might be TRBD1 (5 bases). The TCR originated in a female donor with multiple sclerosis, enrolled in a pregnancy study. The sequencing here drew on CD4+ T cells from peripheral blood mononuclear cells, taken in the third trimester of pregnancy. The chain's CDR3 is CATSREITEGEKLFF. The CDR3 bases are TGTGCCACCAGCAGAGAGATAACGGAGGGGGAAAAACTGTTTTTT.